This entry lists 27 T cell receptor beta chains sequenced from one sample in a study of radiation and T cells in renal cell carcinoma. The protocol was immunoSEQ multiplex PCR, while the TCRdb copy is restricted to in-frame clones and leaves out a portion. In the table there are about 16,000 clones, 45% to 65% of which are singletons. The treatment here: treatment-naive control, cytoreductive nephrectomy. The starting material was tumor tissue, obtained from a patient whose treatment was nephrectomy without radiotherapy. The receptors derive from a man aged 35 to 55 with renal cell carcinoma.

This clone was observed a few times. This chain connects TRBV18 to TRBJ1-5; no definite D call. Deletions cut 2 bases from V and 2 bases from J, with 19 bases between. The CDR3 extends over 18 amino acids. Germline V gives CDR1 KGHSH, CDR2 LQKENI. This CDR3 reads CASSPRTPVGYGNQPQHF. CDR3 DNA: TGTGCCAGCTCACCAAGGACTCCGGTAGGGTATGGCAATCAGCCCCAGCATTTT.

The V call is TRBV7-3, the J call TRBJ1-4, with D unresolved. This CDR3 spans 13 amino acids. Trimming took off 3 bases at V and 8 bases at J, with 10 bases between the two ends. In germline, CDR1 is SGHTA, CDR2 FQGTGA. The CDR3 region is CASSFLPNEKLFF. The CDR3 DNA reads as TGTGCCAGCAGCTTTCTTCCCAACGAAAAACTGTTTTTT.

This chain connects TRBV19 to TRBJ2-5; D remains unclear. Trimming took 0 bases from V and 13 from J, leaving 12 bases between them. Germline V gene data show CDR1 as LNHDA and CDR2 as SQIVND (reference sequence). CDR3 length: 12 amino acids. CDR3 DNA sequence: TGTGCCAGTAGTATAGATGGTGACCGTTTGTACTTC. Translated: CASSIDGDRLYF.

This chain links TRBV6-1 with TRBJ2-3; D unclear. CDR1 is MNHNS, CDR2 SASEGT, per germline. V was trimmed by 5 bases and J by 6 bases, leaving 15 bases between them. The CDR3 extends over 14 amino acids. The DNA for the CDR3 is TGTGCCAGCAGTCGAGACTCACAACGGGATACGCAGTATTTT. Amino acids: CASSRDSQRDTQYF.

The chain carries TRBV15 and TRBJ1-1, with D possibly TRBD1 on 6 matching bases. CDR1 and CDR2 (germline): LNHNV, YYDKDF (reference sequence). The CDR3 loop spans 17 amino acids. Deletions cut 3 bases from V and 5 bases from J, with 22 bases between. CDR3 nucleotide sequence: TGTGCCACCAGCAGGGAGTATACAGGGCATACTTTGACTGAAGCTTTCTTT. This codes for CATSREYTGHTLTEAFF.

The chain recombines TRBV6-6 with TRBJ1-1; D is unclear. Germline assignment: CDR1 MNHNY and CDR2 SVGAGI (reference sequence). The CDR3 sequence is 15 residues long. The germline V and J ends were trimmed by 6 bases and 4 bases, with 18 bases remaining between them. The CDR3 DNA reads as TGTGCCAGCAGACCATCCGGGGAGGAAGGCACTGAAGCTTTCTTT. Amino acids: CASRPSGEEGTEAFF.

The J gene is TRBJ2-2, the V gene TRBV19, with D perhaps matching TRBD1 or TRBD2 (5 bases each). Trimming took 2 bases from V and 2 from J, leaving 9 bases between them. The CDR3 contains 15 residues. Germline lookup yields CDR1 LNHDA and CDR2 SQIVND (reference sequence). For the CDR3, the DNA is TGTGCCAGTAGTATAAGAGGGGCCAACACCGGGGAGCTGTTTTTT. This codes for CASSIRGANTGELFF.

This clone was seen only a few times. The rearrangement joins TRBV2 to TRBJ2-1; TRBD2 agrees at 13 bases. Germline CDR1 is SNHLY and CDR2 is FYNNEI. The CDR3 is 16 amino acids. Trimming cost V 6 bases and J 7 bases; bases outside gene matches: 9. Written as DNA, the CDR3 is TGTGCCAGCAGAAGAACTAGCGGGGGGGCGAGAAATGAGCAGTTCTTC. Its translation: CASRRTSGGARNEQFF.

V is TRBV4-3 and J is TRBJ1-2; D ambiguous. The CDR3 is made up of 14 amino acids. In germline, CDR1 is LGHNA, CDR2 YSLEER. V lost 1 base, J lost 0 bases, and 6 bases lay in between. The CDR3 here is CASSQGVANYGYTF. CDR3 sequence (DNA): TGCGCCAGCAGCCAAGGAGTCGCTAACTATGGCTACACCTTC.

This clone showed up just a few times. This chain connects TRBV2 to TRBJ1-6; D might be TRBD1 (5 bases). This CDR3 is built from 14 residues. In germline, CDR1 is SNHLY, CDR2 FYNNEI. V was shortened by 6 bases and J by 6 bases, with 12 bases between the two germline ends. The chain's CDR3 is CASSKTEFNSPLHF. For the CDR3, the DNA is TGTGCCAGCAGCAAGACAGAATTTAATTCACCCCTCCACTTT.

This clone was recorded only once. The CDR3 loop reads CASRYRDRGTNEQFF. The CDR3 DNA is TGTGCCAGCAGATACCGGGACAGGGGAACCAATGAGCAGTTCTTC. This chain joins TRBV28 and TRBJ2-1; 10 nucleotides line up with TRBD1. The CDR3 consists of 15 residues. CDR1 MDHEN and CDR2 SYDVKM come from the germline V gene. With V trimmed by 6 bases and J by 6 bases, 8 bases remained unmatched.

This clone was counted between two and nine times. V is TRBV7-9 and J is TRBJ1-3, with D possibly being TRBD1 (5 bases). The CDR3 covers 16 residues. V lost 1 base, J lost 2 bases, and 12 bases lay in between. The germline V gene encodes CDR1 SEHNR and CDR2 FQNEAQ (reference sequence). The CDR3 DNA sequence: TGTGCCAGCAGCTTAGTGTCCGGGACGACTGGAAACACCATATATTTT. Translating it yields CASSLVSGTTGNTIYF.

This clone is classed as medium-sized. CDR3 protein: CAISEPSKGLSSYEQYF. CDR3 in DNA: TGTGCCATCAGTGAGCCTTCTAAGGGGCTTAGCTCCTACGAGCAGTACTTC. This chain joins TRBV10-3 and TRBJ2-7, with a possible D match to TRBD1 (5 bases). CDR1 and CDR2 from the germline V gene are ENHRY and SYGVKD. The CDR3 is made up of 17 amino acids. V lost 2 bases, J lost 0 bases, and 17 bases lay in between.

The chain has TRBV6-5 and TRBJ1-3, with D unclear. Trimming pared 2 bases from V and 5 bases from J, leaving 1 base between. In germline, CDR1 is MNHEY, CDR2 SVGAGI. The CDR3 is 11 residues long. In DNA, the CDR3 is TGTGCCAGCAGTTACCGAAACACCATATATTTT. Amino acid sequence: CASSYRNTIYF.

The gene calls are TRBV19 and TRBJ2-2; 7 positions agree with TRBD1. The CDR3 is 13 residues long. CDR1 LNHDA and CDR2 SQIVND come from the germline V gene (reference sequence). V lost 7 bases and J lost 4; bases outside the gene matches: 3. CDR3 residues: CASTPGGTGELFF. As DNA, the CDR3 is TGTGCCAGTACCCCAGGGGGCACCGGGGAGCTGTTTTTT.

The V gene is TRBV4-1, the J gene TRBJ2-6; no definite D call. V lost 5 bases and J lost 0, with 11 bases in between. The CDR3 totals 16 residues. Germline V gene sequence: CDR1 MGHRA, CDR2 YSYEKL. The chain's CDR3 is CASSGRALSGANVLTF. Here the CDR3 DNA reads TGCGCCAGCAGCGGACGAGCCCTCTCTGGGGCCAACGTCCTGACTTTC.

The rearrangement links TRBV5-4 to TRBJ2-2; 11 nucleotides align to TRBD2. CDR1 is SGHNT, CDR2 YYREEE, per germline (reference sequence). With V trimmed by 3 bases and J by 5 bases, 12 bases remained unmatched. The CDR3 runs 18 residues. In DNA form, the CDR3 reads TGTGCCAGCAGCTCCCAACTAGCGGGGGCCGTCGCGACCGGGGAGCTGTTTTTT. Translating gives CASSSQLAGAVATGELFF.

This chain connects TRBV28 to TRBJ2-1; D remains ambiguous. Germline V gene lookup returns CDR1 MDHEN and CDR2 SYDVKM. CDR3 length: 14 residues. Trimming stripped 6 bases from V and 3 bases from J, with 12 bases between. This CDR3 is CASSPGPSYNEQFF. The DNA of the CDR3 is TGTGCCAGCAGCCCCGGACCGAGCTACAATGAGCAGTTCTTC.

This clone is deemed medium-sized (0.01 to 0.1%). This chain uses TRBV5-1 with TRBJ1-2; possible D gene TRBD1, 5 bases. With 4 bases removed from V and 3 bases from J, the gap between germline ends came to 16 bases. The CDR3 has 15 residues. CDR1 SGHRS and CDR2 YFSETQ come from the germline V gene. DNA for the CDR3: TGCGCCAGCAGCACGGGACCCCTAGGGGACTATGGCTACACCTTC. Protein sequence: CASSTGPLGDYGYTF.

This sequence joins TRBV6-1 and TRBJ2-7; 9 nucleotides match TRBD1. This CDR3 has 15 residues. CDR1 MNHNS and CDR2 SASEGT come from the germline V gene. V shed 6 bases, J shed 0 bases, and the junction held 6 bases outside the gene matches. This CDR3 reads CASRPGQGPSYEQYF. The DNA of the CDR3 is TGTGCCAGCAGACCCGGACAGGGGCCCTCCTACGAGCAGTACTTC.

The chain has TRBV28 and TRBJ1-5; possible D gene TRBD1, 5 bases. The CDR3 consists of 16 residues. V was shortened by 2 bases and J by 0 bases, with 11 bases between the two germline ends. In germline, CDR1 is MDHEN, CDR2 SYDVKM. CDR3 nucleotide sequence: TGTGCCAGCAGTTTAGAGGGACTTTATAGCAATCAGCCCCAGCATTTT. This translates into CASSLEGLYSNQPQHF.

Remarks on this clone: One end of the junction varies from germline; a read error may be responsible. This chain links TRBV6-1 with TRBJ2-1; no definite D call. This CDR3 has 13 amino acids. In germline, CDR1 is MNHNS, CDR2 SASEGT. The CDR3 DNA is TGTGCCAGCAGTGAGCTCTCCGACAATGAGCAGTTCTTC. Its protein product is CASSELSDNEQFF.

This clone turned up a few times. The DNA for the CDR3 is TGTGCCAGCAGCTACGGGACAGGACAAGAGACCCAGTACTTC. It encodes CASSYGTGQETQYF. This rearrangement joins TRBV5-6 to TRBJ2-5, with TRBD1 matching 8 bases. Germline V gene lookup returns CDR1 SGHDT and CDR2 YYEEEE. Trimming cost V 3 bases and J 2 bases; bases outside gene matches: 3. This CDR3 has 14 amino acids. Full variable domain (outside the CDR3, taken from reference TRBV5-6 and TRBJ2-5): DAGVTQSPTHLIKTRGQQVTLRCSPKSGHDTVSWYQQALGQGPQFIFQYYEEEERQRGNFPDRFSGHQFPNYSSELNVNALLLGDSALYLCASSYGTGQETQYFGPGTRLLVL.

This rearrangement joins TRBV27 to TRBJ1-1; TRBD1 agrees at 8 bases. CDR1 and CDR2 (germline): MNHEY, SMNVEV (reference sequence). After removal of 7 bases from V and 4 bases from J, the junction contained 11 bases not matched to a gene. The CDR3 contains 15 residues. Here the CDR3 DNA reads TGTGCCAGCACTACCTTCCGGACAGGGAGCACTGAAGCTTTCTTT. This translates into CASTTFRTGSTEAFF.

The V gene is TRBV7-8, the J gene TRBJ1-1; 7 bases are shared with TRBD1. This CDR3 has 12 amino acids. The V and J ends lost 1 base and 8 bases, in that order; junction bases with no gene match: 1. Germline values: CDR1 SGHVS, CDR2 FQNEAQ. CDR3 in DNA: TGTGCCAGCAGCTTAGGGACAGGAGAAGCTTTCTTT. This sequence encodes CASSLGTGEAFF.

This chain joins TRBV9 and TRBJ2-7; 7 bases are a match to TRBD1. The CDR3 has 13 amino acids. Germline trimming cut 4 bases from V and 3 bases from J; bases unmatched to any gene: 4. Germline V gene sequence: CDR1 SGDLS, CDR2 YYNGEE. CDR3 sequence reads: CASSRPGGYEQYF. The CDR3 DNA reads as TGTGCCAGCAGCCGTCCAGGGGGCTACGAGCAGTACTTC.

The CDR3, as DNA: TGCGCCAGCAGCCAAGGCCCCCGGGCAAACACTGAAGCTTTCTTT. Protein: CASSQGPRANTEAFF. This rearrangement joins TRBV4-1 to TRBJ1-1; D is unresolved. Germline V gene sequence: CDR1 MGHRA, CDR2 YSYEKL. V was pared by 1 base and J by 2 bases, with 11 bases between. There are 15 residues in the CDR3.